A selection of T cell receptor beta chains follows, all from one sample in a study of blood T cell repertoires in COVID-19. The table came from immunoSEQ multiplex PCR; TCRdb's copy has only in-frame clones and leaves some out. The data show 250,000 to 300,000 clones, 87% seen once. Specimen: peripheral blood. The receptors shown here come from a woman in her fifties or sixties who had recovered from COVID-19. Each CDR3 is given with its conserved first and last residue. The D gene is left open where the match is weak. Only some rows state a clone size, as once, few, many or a class for expanded clones.

CDR3 protein: CASSSYGPPVAEAFF
CDR3 DNA: TGTGCCAGCAGTAGCTACGGTCCGCCGGTCGCTGAAGCTTTCTTT
D gene: .
J gene: TRBJ1-1
V gene: TRBV28
clone size: once

CDR3 protein: CASSYDFGGASYGYTF
CDR3 DNA: TGCGCCAGCAGCTACGACTTTGGGGGGGCGAGCTATGGCTACACCTTC
D gene: .
J gene: TRBJ1-2
V gene: TRBV5-1
clone size: .

CDR3 protein: CASSFGGAGDQETQYF
CDR3 DNA: TGCGCCAGCAGTTTTGGAGGGGCTGGCGACCAAGAGACCCAGTACTTC
D gene: .
J gene: TRBJ2-5
V gene: TRBV5-1
clone size: .

CDR3 protein: CASIGSGLMNTEAFF
CDR3 DNA: TGTGCCAGTATTGGTTCAGGGCTGATGAACACTGAAGCTTTCTTT
D gene: .
J gene: TRBJ1-1
V gene: TRBV19
clone size: .

CDR3 protein: CASSFEQGATRGKLFF
CDR3 DNA: TGTGCCAGCAGCTTCGAACAGGGGGCTACAAGAGGAAAACTGTTTTTT
D gene: TRBD1
J gene: TRBJ1-4
V gene: TRBV5-4
clone size: .

CDR3 protein: CASSLGHSYGYTF
CDR3 DNA: TGTGCCAGCAGCCTAGGACATAGCTATGGCTACACCTTC
D gene: .
J gene: TRBJ1-2
V gene: TRBV11-1
clone size: .

CDR3 protein: CASSGWIGQGTNEQFF
CDR3 DNA: TGTGCCAGCAGCGGATGGATTGGACAGGGTACCAATGAGCAGTTCTTC
D gene: TRBD1
J gene: TRBJ2-1
V gene: TRBV5-6
clone size: .

CDR3 protein: CASSSSGGRGELFF
CDR3 DNA: TGTGCCAGCAGCTCTAGCGGGGGAAGGGGGGAGCTGTTTTTT
D gene: TRBD2
J gene: TRBJ2-2
V gene: TRBV7-2
clone size: .

CDR3 protein: CASSPHGGGFYEQYF
CDR3 DNA: TGTGCCAGCAGTCCCCACGGGGGGGGTTTCTACGAGCAGTACTTC
D gene: TRBD2
J gene: TRBJ2-7
V gene: TRBV28
clone size: .

CDR3 protein: CASSLGQGTNTEAFF
CDR3 DNA: TGTGCCAGCAGCTTAGGGCAGGGTACAAACACTGAAGCTTTCTTT
D gene: .
J gene: TRBJ1-1
V gene: TRBV7-3
clone size: .

CDR3 protein: CASSERGNSYNSPLHF
CDR3 DNA: TGTGCCAGCAGTGAGAGGGGGAACTCCTATAATTCACCCCTCCACTTT
D gene: .
J gene: TRBJ1-6
V gene: TRBV6-1
clone size: .

CDR3 protein: CAITRDGGYGYTF
CDR3 DNA: TGTGCCATCACTCGGGACGGGGGGTATGGCTACACCTTC
D gene: .
J gene: TRBJ1-2
V gene: TRBV10-3
clone size: .

CDR3 protein: CASSYFGLPQETQYF
CDR3 DNA: TGTGCCAGCAGTTATTTCGGACTCCCTCAAGAGACCCAGTACTTC
D gene: .
J gene: TRBJ2-5
V gene: TRBV6-5
clone size: .

CDR3 protein: CASSVGTGGQETQYF
CDR3 DNA: TGTGCCAGCAGCGTCGGGACAGGGGGCCAAGAGACCCAGTACTTC
D gene: TRBD1
J gene: TRBJ2-5
V gene: TRBV7-3
clone size: .

CDR3 protein: CASRPYGGHPLREQFF
CDR3 DNA: TGTGCCAGCAGACCCTATGGGGGACACCCTCTTCGAGAGCAGTTCTTC
D gene: .
J gene: TRBJ2-1
V gene: TRBV27
clone size: .

CDR3 protein: CASSPQQNTEAFF
CDR3 DNA: TGTGCCAGCTCACCACAGCAAAACACTGAAGCTTTCTTT
D gene: .
J gene: TRBJ1-1
V gene: TRBV18
clone size: few

CDR3 protein: CASSLRSPYGTELYGGYTF
CDR3 DNA: TGTGCCAGCAGTCTCAGATCCCCCTACGGTACAGAACTTTATGGGGGCTACACCTTC
D gene: .
J gene: TRBJ1-2
V gene: TRBV5-6
clone size: .

CDR3 protein: CASSCRQGDYEQYF
CDR3 DNA: TGTGCCAGCAGCTGTAGACAGGGGGATTACGAGCAGTACTTC
D gene: TRBD1
J gene: TRBJ2-7
V gene: TRBV3-1/TRBV3-2
clone size: .

CDR3 protein: CASSISRGAGYQETQYF
CDR3 DNA: TGTGCCAGTAGTATCTCTCGAGGTGCAGGGTACCAAGAGACCCAGTACTTC
D gene: .
J gene: TRBJ2-5
V gene: TRBV19
clone size: .

CDR3 protein: CAWEAGQLNYGYTF
CDR3 DNA: TGTGCCTGGGAGGCAGGGCAGCTGAACTATGGCTACACCTTC
D gene: .
J gene: TRBJ1-2
V gene: TRBV30
clone size: .

CDR3 protein: CASSLADRNEQYF
CDR3 DNA: TGTGCCAGCAGCTTAGCCGACAGAAATGAGCAGTACTTC
D gene: .
J gene: TRBJ2-7
V gene: TRBV7-9
clone size: .

CDR3 protein: CASSPAGSRTYEQYF
CDR3 DNA: TGTGCCAGCAGTCCGGCGGGTTCTAGGACCTACGAGCAGTACTTC
D gene: .
J gene: TRBJ2-7
V gene: TRBV6-4
clone size: once

CDR3 protein: CASSFRWRDRVLNYGYTF
CDR3 DNA: TGTGCCAGCAGCTTTCGTTGGAGGGACAGGGTTCTAAACTATGGCTACACCTTC
D gene: TRBD1
J gene: TRBJ1-2
V gene: TRBV5-5
clone size: .

CDR3 protein: CATSDPSSGSRGNEQFF
CDR3 DNA: TGTGCCACCAGTGATCCTAGTAGCGGGAGTAGGGGCAATGAGCAGTTCTTC
D gene: TRBD2
J gene: TRBJ2-1
V gene: TRBV24-1
clone size: .

CDR3 protein: CASSLDFLGSSYNEQFF
CDR3 DNA: TGTGCCAGCAGCTTAGATTTTTTGGGGAGCTCCTACAATGAGCAGTTCTTC
D gene: .
J gene: TRBJ2-1
V gene: TRBV11-2
clone size: .

CDR3 protein: CASSPTVDADYGYTF
CDR3 DNA: TGTGCCAGCTCACCGACGGTAGACGCGGACTATGGCTACACCTTC
D gene: .
J gene: TRBJ1-2
V gene: TRBV18
clone size: .

CDR3 protein: CASSNAGTRVAGIHNEQFF
CDR3 DNA: TGCGCCAGCAGCAATGCGGGGACTCGTGTGGCGGGTATACACAATGAGCAGTTCTTC
D gene: .
J gene: TRBJ2-1
V gene: TRBV5-1
clone size: .

CDR3 protein: CAWSVGGAPKIDTQYF
CDR3 DNA: TGTGCCTGGAGTGTAGGGGGGGCCCCTAAGATAGATACGCAGTATTTT
D gene: .
J gene: TRBJ2-3
V gene: TRBV30
clone size: .

CDR3 protein: CASSVAEASGGPLHF
CDR3 DNA: TGTGCCAGCAGCGTGGCTGAGGCGTCAGGGGGACCCCTCCACTTT
D gene: TRBD1
J gene: TRBJ1-6
V gene: TRBV9
clone size: .

CDR3 protein: CASSLALATQYF
CDR3 DNA: TGTGCCAGCAGCCTCGCCTTAGCCACCCAGTACTTC
D gene: .
J gene: TRBJ2-5
V gene: TRBV12-3/TRBV12-4
clone size: .